This TCR beta chain was recorded in a study of T cell repertoires in cytomegalovirus infection. At the level of the study: It was the public TCR beta signatures that indicated both CMV infection and matching HLA type. Findings of the study overall: The ex vivo response was dominated by HLA-C-restricted CMV-specific TCR beta clonotypes. Identification of carriers of CMV plus the relevant HLA was achieved through cumulative public TCR beta family frequency.

A word on this clonotype: What it binds is not known.

TCRdb independently ran MiXCR on the reads; one entry per CDR3 protein. The repertoire has fewer than 700,000 distinct CDR3 sequences, more than 20% of them found once; the top ten carry around 7.6%. The sample was CD8+ T cells from PBMCs. This sequence was found in a human donor in good health (CMV status not recorded). Some clones in this sample may be carry-over from other donors' samples.

The chain's CDR3 is CASRAGTGANEQFF. CDR3 DNA sequence: TGTGCCAGCAGGGCCGGGACAGGGGCCAATGAGCAGTTCTTC. This sequence joins TRBV5-6 and TRBJ2-1; TRBD1 agrees at 10 bases. The CDR3 is 14 residues long. CDR1 is SGHDT, CDR2 YYEEEE, per germline. Losses at the gene ends were 5 bases for V and 6 bases for J; bases not matched to a gene: 5. Together with reference TRBV5-6 and TRBJ2-1, the CDR3 gives the full variable domain: DAGVTQSPTHLIKTRGQQVTLRCSPKSGHDTVSWYQQALGQGPQFIFQYYEEEERQRGNFPDRFSGHQFPNYSSELNVNALLLGDSALYLCASRAGTGANEQFFGPGTRLTVL.